Following are 15 T cell receptor beta chains from one sample sequenced in a study of T cells in women clearing cervical HPV infection. Sequencing was performed with immunoSEQ multiplex PCR; in TCRdb, only in-frame clones are kept and a portion is missing. The sample table sets out about 32,000 clones. Sequencing used blood buffy coat. Receptor source: a woman aged 18 to 75 with a cervical HPV16 infection that either progressed to CIN3+ or cleared (not recorded which).

With regard to this clone: The read is 3 residues too short to cover the CDR3 end, so that end is filled in from the germline J gene. The chain joins TRBV19 to TRBJ2-6; the match to TRBD1 covers 8 bases. V shed 7 bases and J 2 bases; nucleotides not matched to a gene: 10. The CDR3 is 17 amino acids. Germline assignment: CDR1 LNHDA and CDR2 SQIVND (reference sequence). The CDR3 loop is CASTPGQGGPGANVLTF. Incomplete CDR3 DNA: TGTGCCAGTACTCCCGGACAGGGAGGACCTGGGGCCAACGTC.

On this clone: The CDR3 goes on 3 residues after the read ends, and that part is filled in from the germline J gene. The chain links TRBV7-2 to TRBJ2-5; D gene ambiguous. Germline values: CDR1 SGHTA, CDR2 FQGNSA. V was trimmed by 0 bases and J by 5 bases, leaving 7 bases between them. The CDR3 runs 13 residues. The CDR3 region is CASSLAPRETQYF. The DNA read from the CDR3 is TGTGCCAGCAGCTTAGCCCCGAGGGAGACC.

As concerns this clone: The read ends 3 residues shy of where the CDR3 ends; the end is completed using the germline J gene. V and J are TRBV30 and TRBJ1-6; TRBD1 aligns across 9 bases. The junction had 8 bases not matched to a gene; V was cut back by 5 bases and J by 0 bases. This CDR3 region has 17 residues. In germline, CDR1 is GTSNPN, CDR2 SVGIG (reference sequence). CDR3 amino acids: CAWSAGTGNSYNSPLHF. The part of the CDR3 DNA that was read is TGTGCCTGGTCCGCCGGGACAGGGAACTCCTATAATTCACCC.

Remarks on this clone: The read finishes 3 residues shy of the CDR3 end, and the germline J gene is used to complete it. V gene TRBV18 combines with J gene TRBJ1-2, with D perhaps matching TRBD1 (5 bases). The CDR3 runs to 14 residues. In germline, CDR1 is KGHSH, CDR2 LQKENI. The CDR3 loop reads CASSGRGLYNDYTF. CDR3 DNA, as far as it was read: TGTGCCAGCTCAGGGCGGGGACTTTACAATGAC.

Turning to this clone: The CDR3 end falls 3 residues outside the read, so it is completed with the germline J gene. The chain employs TRBV30 and TRBJ1-1; the D is unclear. The V gene lost 0 bases and the J gene lost 4 bases, with 12 bases spanning the gap. The CDR3 runs to 14 residues. Germline V lookup: CDR1 GTSNPN, CDR2 SVGIG (reference sequence). Incomplete CDR3 DNA: TGTGCCTGGAGTGTCCAGAGGTATGGCACTGAA. It translates to CAWSVQRYGTE. The entire CDR3 protein reads CAWSVQRYGTEAFF.

With respect to this clone: The CDR3 is cut off 3 residues early in the read; its end comes from the germline J gene. This rearrangement joins TRBV10-2 to TRBJ2-7; 13 nucleotides match TRBD2. The germline CDR1 and CDR2 sequences are WSHSY and SAAADI. With 6 bases clipped from V and 3 bases from J, the junction kept 2 bases outside the gene matches. The CDR3 runs to 14 residues. The CDR3 is CASSRLAGGYEQYF. The sequenced CDR3 bases are TGCGCCAGCAGCAGACTAGCGGGGGGCTACGAG.

Details on this clone: Coverage ceases 3 residues before the CDR3 finishes, and the germline J gene fills in the end. The chain recombines TRBV19 with TRBJ1-1; TRBD1 might be the D (6 bases). Trimming took 7 bases from V and 1 from J, leaving 10 bases between them. CDR3 length equals 13 residues. Germline V CDR1 and CDR2: LNHDA, SQIVND (reference sequence). The CDR3: CASKTDRNTEAFF. Partial CDR3 DNA: TGTGCCAGTAAAACGGACAGGAACACTGAA. Using reference TRBV19 and TRBJ1-1 for the parts outside the CDR3, the full variable domain is DGGITQSPKYLFRKEGQNVTLSCEQNLNHDAMYWYRQDPGQGLRLIYYSQIVNDFQKGDIAEGYSVSREKKESFPLTVTSAQKNPTAFYLCASKTDRNTEAFFGQGTRLTVV.

On this clone: Read sequence stops 3 residues before the CDR3 end, and the germline J gene provides the missing end. The chain is built from TRBV6-1 and TRBJ2-1; 9 nucleotides match TRBD1. Looked up from germline, CDR1 is MNHNS and CDR2 is SASEGT. The CDR3 covers 15 residues. The ends lost 4 bases at V and 3 bases at J; junction bases unmatched: 4. Partial CDR3 DNA: TGTGCCAGCAGTGTCCGGGACAGGGTCTACAATGAG. Translated, it gives CASSVRDRVYNE. Given in full, the CDR3 is CASSVRDRVYNEQFF.

About this clone itself: The read terminates 3 residues before the CDR3 end, so the remaining end is supplied by the germline J gene. V and J are TRBV5-1 and TRBJ1-1; 10 bases map to TRBD1. Germline CDR1 reads SGHRS; CDR2 reads YFSETQ. The CDR3 is made up of 14 amino acids. With V trimmed by 3 bases and J by 6 bases, 5 bases remained unmatched. Incomplete CDR3 DNA: TGCGCCAGCAGCTGGGGACAGGGGTATCCTGAA. This sequence encodes CASSWGQGYPE. The complete CDR3 sequence is CASSWGQGYPEAFF.

The part of the CDR3 DNA that was read is TGTGCCAGCAGTTTTGGGGGGGGTGAAAAA. Amino acids: CASSFGGGEK. The full CDR3 is CASSFGGGEKLFF. The rearrangement uses TRBV12-3 or TRBV12-4 and TRBJ1-4; possibly TRBD1 for D (5 bases). The read ends 3 residues before the CDR3 terminus; that terminus is restored from the germline J gene. The CDR3 length is 13 residues. V shed 3 bases and J shed 7 bases, with 9 bases lying between them.

Turning to this clone: With the read ending 3 residues before the CDR3 end, the germline J gene is used to fill in that end. V is TRBV5-1 and J is TRBJ2-3; TRBD2 matches 9 bases. The CDR3 has 17 amino acids. Looked up from germline, CDR1 is SGHRS and CDR2 is YFSETQ. Incomplete CDR3 DNA: TGCGCCAGCAGCTTTGGAGGGAGTAGCGGGGGTGTGGAGACG. As protein: CASSFGGSSGGVET. The full CDR3 reads CASSFGGSSGGVETQYF.

Of note for this clone: The CDR3 end is not reached by the read, which stops 3 residues before it; the germline J gene fills it in. The chain couples TRBV7-6 to TRBJ1-1, with D maybe TRBD1 (5 bases). Germline CDR1 reads SGHVS; CDR2 reads FNYEAQ. The CDR3 is 15 amino acids. V lost 0 bases, J lost 5 bases, and 13 bases lay in between. The covered CDR3 bases are TGTGCCAGCAGCTTAGCTCTGGGGGGAGTAACTGAA. Residues: CASSLALGGVTE. The CDR3, in full, reads CASSLALGGVTEAFF.

Worth noting for this clone: The read is 3 residues too short to cover the CDR3 end, so that end is filled in from the germline J gene. V and J are TRBV5-1 and TRBJ1-2; D may be TRBD1 (5 bases). Trimming cost V 2 bases and J 4 bases, with 15 bases left between them. The CDR3 spans 15 residues. Germline CDR1 reads SGHRS; CDR2 reads YFSETQ. CDR3 protein: CASSFGGHVGYGYTF. The CDR3 bases that were read are TGCGCCAGCAGCTTCGGTGGACACGTTGGCTATGGC.

Regarding this clone: Sequencing ends 3 residues short of the CDR3 end; the germline J gene provides the rest. At the DNA level, this CDR3 is encoded by other sequences in the same sample as well. The chain carries TRBV5-1 and TRBJ1-2, with TRBD1 matching over 8 bases. CDR1 and CDR2 from the germline V gene are SGHRS and YFSETQ. V shed 2 bases and J 2 bases; nucleotides not matched to a gene: 2. This CDR3 spans 14 amino acids. The sequenced CDR3 bases are TGCGCCAGCAGCTTAGGGGACAGGAACTATGGC. Translating gives CASSLGDRNYG. The whole CDR3 reads CASSLGDRNYGYTF. The whole variable domain, remainder taken from reference TRBV5-1 and TRBJ1-2, is KAGVTQTPRYLIKTRGQQVTLSCSPISGHRSVSWYQQTPGQGLQFLFEYFSETQRNKGNFPGRFSGRQFSNSRSEMNVSTLELGDSALYLCASSLGDRNYGYTFGSGTRLTVV.

For this clone: The read finishes 3 residues shy of the CDR3 end, and the germline J gene is used to complete it. The chain joins TRBV19 to TRBJ2-3, with TRBD2 matching over 10 bases. With 3 bases clipped from V and 3 bases from J, the junction kept 3 bases outside the gene matches. CDR1 LNHDA and CDR2 SQIVND come from the germline V gene (reference sequence). This CDR3 is built from 15 residues. CDR3 sequence reads: CASSMLGLATDTQYF. The sequenced part of the CDR3 DNA is TGTGCCAGTAGTATGTTGGGACTAGCGACAGATACG.